The clone carrying this T cell receptor beta chain turned up a few times. Its specificity is unknown. The data were produced by immunoSEQ multiplex PCR, yet TCRdb's version contains in-frame clones alone and is incomplete. The table has approximately 64,000 clones, approximately 90% seen once. The germline CDR1 and CDR2 sequences are SNHLY and FYNNEI. V was pared by 6 bases and J by 1 base, with 5 bases of the junction left unmatched. The CDR3 runs to 14 residues. This sample was taken from a study of OX40 agonist ivuxolimab in advanced cancers. Study results and caveats: More expanded clones were seen, on average, in CD8+ T cells than in CD4+.

This rearrangement joins TRBV2 to TRBJ1-1; 7 nucleotides align to TRBD1. This specimen was CD4+ or CD8+ T cells sorted from blood, taken in a trial of the OX40 agonist ivuxolimab. The origin of this receptor is an adult with an advanced solid tumor such as melanoma, head and neck, liver or kidney cancer. The DNA for the CDR3 is TGTGCCAGCAGAGCAGGGGGTTGGAACACTGAAGCTTTCTTT. Encoded protein: CASRAGGWNTEAFF. The variable domain in full, completed from reference TRBV2 and TRBJ1-1, reads EPEVTQTPSHQVTQMGQEVILRCVPISNHLYFYWYRQILGQKVEFLVSFYNNEISEKSEIFDDQFSVERPDGSNFTLKIRSTKLEDSAMYFCASRAGGWNTEAFFGQGTRLTVV.